These 16 T cell receptor beta chains were sequenced from one sample in a study of blood T cell repertoires in COVID-19. The assay was immunoSEQ multiplex PCR, and TCRdb's table has in-frame clones only and misses some. The sample records 200,000 to 250,000 clones, 84% being singletons. Sequenced sample: PBMCs or T cells enriched from blood (not recorded which). The source of these receptors is a woman aged 40 to 50 who had recovered from COVID-19.

This clone appeared a single time. V and J are TRBV11-3 and TRBJ1-1; D gene ambiguous. This CDR3 has 15 amino acids. The V end lost 0 bases, the J end lost 1 base, and 9 bases lay between the germline ends. Germline V gene sequence: CDR1 SGHNT, CDR2 YENEEA. DNA of the CDR3: TGTGCCAGCAGCTTAGAGGTGGCGGGGAACACTGAAGCTTTCTTT. It translates to CASSLEVAGNTEAFF.

V is TRBV7-9 and J is TRBJ2-4, with TRBD1 as a possible D gene (6 bases). Germline V lookup: CDR1 SEHNR, CDR2 FQNEAQ (reference sequence). V lost 5 bases and J 4 bases, leaving 18 bases between the germline ends. CDR3 length equals 16 residues. The CDR3 is CASSHASGTPKNIQYF. For the CDR3, the DNA is TGTGCCAGCAGCCATGCCAGTGGGACACCGAAAAACATTCAGTACTTC.

The V call is TRBV3-1 (or the pseudogene TRBV3-2), the J call TRBJ2-7; tentatively, D is TRBD2 (6 bases). The germline V gene encodes CDR1 LGHDT and CDR2 YNNKEL (reference sequence). With 1 base removed from V and 6 bases from J, the gap between germline ends came to 13 bases. The CDR3 is 14 residues long. Here the CDR3 reads CASSQAGVKGEQYF. CDR3 sequence (DNA): TGTGCCAGCAGCCAAGCGGGAGTGAAGGGCGAGCAGTACTTC.

This rearrangement joins TRBV6-5 to TRBJ1-5, with D possibly TRBD1 on 5 matching bases. Trimming cost V 5 bases and J 6 bases, with 11 bases left between them. In germline, CDR1 is MNHEY, CDR2 SVGAGI. The CDR3 is made up of 13 amino acids. CDR3 sequence (DNA): TGTGCCAGCAGTACGGGGGGGAGTCAGCCCCAGCATTTT. It codes for CASSTGGSQPQHF.

The chain carries TRBV10-3 and TRBJ1-2; no firm D call. The CDR3 spans 11 residues. Per germline, CDR1 ENHRY and CDR2 SYGVKD. Trimming took 3 bases from V and 6 from J, leaving 5 bases between them. The CDR3 region has the DNA TGTGCCATCAGTGAATCCGATGGCTACACCTTC. Protein sequence: CAISESDGYTF.

V gene TRBV27 combines with J gene TRBJ1-1; the match to TRBD1 covers 9 bases. In germline, CDR1 is MNHEY, CDR2 SMNVEV (reference sequence). This CDR3 is 16 amino acids long. The V gene end was trimmed by 4 bases and the J gene end by 1 base; junction bases not matched to a gene: 7. Here the CDR3 reads CASSSNRGRPNTEAFF. The CDR3 region has the DNA TGTGCCAGCAGTTCAAACAGGGGGCGACCGAACACTGAAGCTTTCTTT.

The V and J genes are TRBV5-5 and TRBJ2-1; TRBD1 aligns across 7 bases. The CDR3 is 17 residues long. After removal of 3 bases from V and 1 base from J, the junction contained 10 bases not matched to a gene. Germline CDR1 and CDR2: SGHKS and YYEKEE (reference sequence). The CDR3 nucleotides read TGTGCCAGCAGCTCGCGTGGACAGGCGGTTTCCTACAATGAGCAGTTCTTC. It specifies CASSSRGQAVSYNEQFF. Supplemented by reference TRBV5-5 and TRBJ2-1, the full variable domain reads DAGVTQSPTHLIKTRGQQVTLRCSPISGHKSVSWYQQVLGQGPQFIFQYYEKEERGRGNFPDRFSARQFPNYSSELNVNALLLGDSALYLCASSSRGQAVSYNEQFFGPGTRLTVL.

CDR3 DNA sequence: TGTGCCAGCAGCCCGCACGGAGCGGCTAGCTCCTCCTACGAGCAGTACTTC. Protein: CASSPHGAASSSYEQYF. The chain combines TRBV9 with TRBJ2-7, with a possible D match to TRBD2 (5 bases). Per the germline V gene, CDR1 is SGDLS and CDR2 is YYNGEE. With 4 bases removed from V and 0 bases from J, the gap between germline ends came to 20 bases. The CDR3 runs 17 residues.

This CDR3 is CASSPLPRDLSSYNEQFF. CDR3 DNA sequence: TGTGCCAGCAGTCCCCTACCCCGGGACTTGAGCTCCTACAATGAGCAGTTCTTC. This rearrangement joins TRBV6-6 to TRBJ2-1; D is possibly TRBD2 (6 bases). CDR1 MNHNY and CDR2 SVGAGI come from the germline V gene (reference sequence). The V and J ends lost 5 bases and 0 bases respectively, with 20 bases between them. CDR3 length: 18 amino acids.

This chain links TRBV24-1 with TRBJ2-1; 12 nucleotides match TRBD2. Looked up from germline, CDR1 is KGHDR and CDR2 is SFDVKD. J gave up 4 bases and V 9 bases, and 3 bases lay outside the gene matches. The CDR3 has 14 residues. This CDR3 reads CATGGTSGYNEQFF. Here the CDR3 DNA reads TGTGCCACCGGAGGGACTAGCGGGTACAATGAGCAGTTCTTC.

The V call is TRBV4-1, the J call TRBJ1-5; 7 bases agree with TRBD1. Germline V gene data show CDR1 as MGHRA and CDR2 as YSYEKL. This CDR3 has 15 amino acids. Germline trimming cut 3 bases from V and 3 bases from J; bases unmatched to any gene: 5. The CDR3, as DNA: TGCGCCAGCAGCCATCGACAGGGTGACAATCAGCCCCAGCATTTT. Its translation: CASSHRQGDNQPQHF.

The chain joins TRBV18 to TRBJ2-3; the match to TRBD2 covers 9 bases. The CDR3 length is 17 residues. Germline CDR1 is KGHSH and CDR2 is LQKENI. V was clipped by 5 bases and J by 5 bases; unmatched bases: 14. CDR3 protein: CASSTAFSGSGGDTQYF. CDR3 coding DNA: TGTGCCAGCTCAACTGCCTTTAGCGGGAGTGGGGGAGATACGCAGTATTTT.

This chain connects TRBV11-2 to TRBJ2-5; 8 bases map to TRBD1. The ends lost 2 bases at V and 2 bases at J; junction bases unmatched: 1. The CDR3 is made up of 14 amino acids. Germline assignment: CDR1 SGHAT and CDR2 FQNNGV. Here the CDR3 DNA reads TGTGCCAGCAGCTTATGGACAGGGCAAGAGACCCAGTACTTC. This codes for CASSLWTGQETQYF.

The chain links TRBV29-1 to TRBJ1-1, with 9 nucleotides matching TRBD1. CDR3 length equals 17 residues. CDR1 and CDR2 from the germline V gene are SQVTM and ANQGSEA. The ends lost 1 base at V and 3 bases at J; junction bases unmatched: 12. In DNA, the CDR3 is TGCAGCGTTGAAGTAGGCTACAGGGGGCGCCTCGACACTGAAGCTTTCTTT. Its protein is CSVEVGYRGRLDTEAFF.

The chain links TRBV10-3 to TRBJ2-7; 7 bases line up with TRBD1. J was trimmed by 2 bases and V by 10 bases; bases with no gene match: 14. The CDR3 sequence is 15 residues long. The germline V gene encodes CDR1 ENHRY and CDR2 SYGVKD. Here the CDR3 reads CATSPQTGMPYEQYV. The CDR3 nucleotides read TGTGCCACCTCCCCTCAGACAGGGATGCCCTACGAGCAGTACGTC.

The V call is TRBV28, the J call TRBJ1-5, with 8 bases that match TRBD1. Germline lookup yields CDR1 MDHEN and CDR2 SYDVKM. The CDR3 covers 15 residues. The J segment lost 2 bases and the V segment lost 6 bases, leaving 6 bases of the junction unmatched. CDR3 coding DNA: TGTGCCAGCAGCCTCCAGGGGGCTGGCAATCAGCCCCAGCATTTT. Translation: CASSLQGAGNQPQHF. Together with reference TRBV28 and TRBJ1-5, the CDR3 gives the full variable domain: DVKVTQSSRYLVKRTGEKVFLECVQDMDHENMFWYRQDPGLGLRLIYFSYDVKMKEKGDIPEGYSVSREKKERFSLILESASTNQTSMYLCASSLQGAGNQPQHFGDGTRLSIL.